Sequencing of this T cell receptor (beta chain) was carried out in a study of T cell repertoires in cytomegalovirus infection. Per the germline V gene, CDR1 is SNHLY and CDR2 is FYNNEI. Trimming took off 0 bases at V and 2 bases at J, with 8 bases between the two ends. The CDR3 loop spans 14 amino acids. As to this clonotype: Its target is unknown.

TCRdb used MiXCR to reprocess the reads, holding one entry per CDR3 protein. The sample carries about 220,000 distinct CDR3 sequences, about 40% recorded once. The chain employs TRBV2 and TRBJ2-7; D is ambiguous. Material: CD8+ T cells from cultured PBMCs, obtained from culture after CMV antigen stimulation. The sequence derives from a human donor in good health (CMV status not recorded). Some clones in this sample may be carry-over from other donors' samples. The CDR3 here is CASSEARSTYEQYF. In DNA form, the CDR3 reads TGTGCCAGCAGTGAAGCGCGCAGCACCTACGAGCAGTACTTC.